The text below deals with one T cell receptor beta chain. The record originates from a study of blood T cell repertoires in COVID-19. Whole-study context: From T cells, B-cell-depleted T cells, or PBMCs came the material, which was cDNA or gDNA.

Study processing details: Estimation of nucleated cell counts relied on the amplification of reference gene primers. Here immunoSEQ multiplex PCR was the method, and the copy in TCRdb shows in-frame clones only, minus some. V, J and clone size are those of that table, while D and trimming were read from the DNA. Of roughly 190,000 clones listed, 70% to 90% are singletons. The CDR3 is 16 amino acids. Looked up from germline, CDR1 is KGHSH and CDR2 is LQKENI. V lost 0 bases, J lost 6 bases, and 6 bases stayed unmatched. Input material: peripheral blood. The V and J genes are TRBV18 and TRBJ2-1, with 9 nucleotides matching TRBD1. This TCR derives from a man aged 55-75 years with active or convalescent COVID-19. The CDR3 protein is CASSPPGQGKGNEQFF. CDR3 coding DNA: TGTGCCAGCTCACCACCGGGACAGGGTAAGGGCAATGAGCAGTTCTTC.